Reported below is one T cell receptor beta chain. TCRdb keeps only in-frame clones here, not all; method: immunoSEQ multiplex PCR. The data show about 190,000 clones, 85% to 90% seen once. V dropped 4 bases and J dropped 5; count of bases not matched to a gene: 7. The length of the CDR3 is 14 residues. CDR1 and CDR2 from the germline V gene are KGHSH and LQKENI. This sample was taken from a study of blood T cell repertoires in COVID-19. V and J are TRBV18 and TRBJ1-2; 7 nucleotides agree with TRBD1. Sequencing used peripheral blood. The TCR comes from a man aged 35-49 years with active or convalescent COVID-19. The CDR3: CASSRDRNQYGYTF. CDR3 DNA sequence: TGTGCCAGCTCACGGGACAGAAACCAGTATGGCTACACCTTC.